This TCR beta chain derives from a study of response to subunit inactivated influenza vaccine. TCRdb re-called the RT-PCR reads with MiXCR, one entry per CDR3 protein. The sample includes over 400,000 distinct CDR3 sequences, 9.5% to 12% of them seen just once. As regards this clonotype: Antigen specificity is unknown.

Study findings and constraints: Authors suggested each seasonal flu vaccination may recruit only limited numbers of new T cells.

The CDR3 totals 16 residues. Germline V lookup: CDR1 SGHVS, CDR2 FNYEAQ. Trimming took 1 base from V and 7 from J, leaving 16 bases between them. Here the sequenced sample was PBMCs from blood, taken 45 days after vaccination. The receptor was derived from a man over 45 who received an inactivated influenza vaccine. V is TRBV7-6 and J is TRBJ2-2; D gene ambiguous. CDR3 in DNA: TGTGCCAGCAGCTTAGGGGCCGGCTCCTTCCGCGGGGAGCTGTTTTTT. Translated, it gives CASSLGAGSFRGELFF.